This T cell receptor beta chain stems from a study of shared clonotypes between healthy human individuals (dated by TCRdb to 2019 to 2021). In the study overall: A few men and a couple of women, aged 18 to 49 years, made up the cohort. To estimate repertoire size and how much clonotypes are shared between individuals, the study performed deep sequencing of blood TCR repertoires from roughly five healthy adults. To increase sequencing depth and limit assay-specific biases, TCR repertoire library preparation and sequencing were carried out by different laboratories using diverse techniques. Leukapheresis yielded between about 0.85 and 10 billion PBMCs per donor. For each donor, three plates each were used for CD4 naive and CD4 memory, two plates were used for CD8 naive, and one plate was used for CD8 memory. The full study reports these points: Estimated clonotype richness was generally larger for naive than for memory subsets. Based on pairwise subsampling, the degree of clonotype sharing among donors was expected to be affected by sequencing depth. Rarefaction of sorted-subset datasets indicated incomplete sequencing despite the large sequencing depth. The small number of donors limited the genetic and exposure-history diversity represented. When several donors were compared, the shared fraction of clonotypes was roughly 4.8% for naive CD4, around 3.6% for naive CD8, 2% to 2.5% for memory CD4, and around 0.37% for memory CD8. Only blood was sampled, and tissue TCR repertoires likely differ from those in blood. Compared with non-shared clonotypes, clonotypes shared by all four sorted-subset donors had higher generation probabilities.

The donors were healthy, HIV-negative adults who had no recently reported acute infections or vaccinations. Only Caucasian adults living in Nashville, Tennessee, USA were represented among the donors. Magnetic negative selection was used to enrich CD4+ T cells, after which naive cells were positively selected on CD45RA and the negative fraction became the memory subset. After blood collection by leukapheresis, PBMCs were isolated using Ficoll-Histopaque density gradient centrifugation and then cryopreserved in the vapor phase of liquid nitrogen. Analytical flow cytometry was used to check the purity and quantity of each magnetically sorted T cell population. Genomic DNA was isolated from every sorted fraction and measured by UV absorbance on a Nanodrop 2000c. The CDR3 contains 14 residues, cysteine and phenylalanine counted. The retained sequence is limited to the CDR3, 42 bases, with the frame set at the first base. Sequences MGHDK (CDR1) and SYGVNS (CDR2) are obtained from the germline V gene. V trim: 7 bases; J trim: 0 bases; unmatched bases: 2.

About this clone itself: Its antigen is not yet known. No clone much larger than this one lies a single base away; base qualities are absent.

Using the deep immunoSEQ assay, TCR CDR3 regions were amplified from genomic DNA by multiplex PCR. For each cell subset, the extracted genomic DNA was distributed evenly across all wells of several immunoSEQ 96-well plates, and each plate served as one replicate. For sorted subsets, each replicate PCR was loaded with about 200 ng genomic DNA, equivalent to 30,000 or so T cell genomes. Purified libraries were measured with a Qubit 3.0 fluorometer, size-checked on a Bioanalyzer 2100, and measured again with the KAPA Library Quantification kit. Each immunoSEQ 96-well plate was sequenced on its own single-read 150-cycle Illumina NextSeq 550 flow cell. The study's own analysis went as follows. Because the immunoSEQ output held only junctional sequences and lacked quality scores, the filtering could not match the filtering applied to full-length reads. To assign V/J genes and CDR3, sequences were annotated using PyIR, a Python wrapper for IgBLAST v1.9, with IMGT germline references. Reads with weak V/J assignments (E-value above 1e-6), missing CDR3, stop codons, out-of-frame junctions, or ambiguous translated residues were removed. V3J clonotypes were defined as sequences sharing the same inferred V gene, J gene, and CDR3 amino acid sequence. Percentage overlap between repertoires was calculated by dividing the number of shared unique clonotypes by the size of the smaller repertoire. Richness of each repertoire was evaluated using RTK rarefaction, the Chao1 estimator, and Recon v2.1 estimates of unobserved clonotypes. OLGA was used to compute generation probabilities for all TCRbeta clonotypes that the gDNA method yielded from a few donors. TCRdb took this table from immuneACCESS and kept in-frame rearrangements with V and J called. Such tables lack part of the clones; where checked against another copy, unresolved V genes explain under half of the gap, and the rest is unexplained. V and J calls and clone size come straight from that table; D and trimming were deduced from the DNA. For this sample there are some 1,600,000 clones; around 98% appear just once. The ten top clones hold roughly 0.42% of the sample.

This receptor chain uses TRBV25-1 and TRBJ2-2, with 7 middle bases fitting TRBD1. This clonotype originated in a man aged 25-40 years in good health. Sample: naive CD4+ T cells sorted from blood. Sample cell subset or site, as interpreted from the label and publication: CD45RA+ positively selected. The nucleotide sequence is TGTGCCAGCAAAGGGACAGCGAACACCGGGGAGCTGTTTTTT. Its protein reads: CASKGTANTGELFF.